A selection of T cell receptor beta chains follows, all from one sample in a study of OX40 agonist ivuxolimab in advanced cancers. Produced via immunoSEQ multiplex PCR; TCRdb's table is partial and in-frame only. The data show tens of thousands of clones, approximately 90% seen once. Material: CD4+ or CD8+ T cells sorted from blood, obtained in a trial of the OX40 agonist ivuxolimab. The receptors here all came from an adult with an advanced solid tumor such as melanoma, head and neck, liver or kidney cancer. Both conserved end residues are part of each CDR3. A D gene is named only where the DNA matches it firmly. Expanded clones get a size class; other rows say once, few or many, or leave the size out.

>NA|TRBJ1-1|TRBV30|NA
TGTGCCTGGAGTCTCAGGGGAAAGATGAACACTGAAGCTTTCTTT
CAWSLRGKMNTEAFF
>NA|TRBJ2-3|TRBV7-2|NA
TGTGCCAGCAGCAGACCGGGACTTGTAGATACGCAGTATTTT
CASSRPGLVDTQYF
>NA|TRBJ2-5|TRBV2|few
TGTGCCAGCAGTCTGGAAGAGACCCAGTACTTC
CASSLEETQYF
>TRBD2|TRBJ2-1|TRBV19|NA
TGTGCCAGTAGATTAGCTAGCGGGAGTTTCCACAATGAGCAGTTCTTC
CASRLASGSFHNEQFF
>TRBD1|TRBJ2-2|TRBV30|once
TGTGCCTGGACTCGACAGGGGCAGGGGACCGGGGAGCTGTTTTTT
CAWTRQGQGTGELFF
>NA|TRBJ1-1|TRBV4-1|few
TGCGCCAGCAGTCTCCTCGGACGGTCGAACACTGAAGCTTTCTTT
CASSLLGRSNTEAFF
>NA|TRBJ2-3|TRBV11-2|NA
TGTGCCAGCAGCCCTGAACTTGGGGTAGGGCAGTATTTT
CASSPELGVGQYF
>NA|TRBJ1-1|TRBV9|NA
TGTGCCAGCAGCCCGGGGGGATGGAACACTGAAGCTTTCTTT
CASSPGGWNTEAFF
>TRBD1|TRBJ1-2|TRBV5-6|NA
TGTGCCAGCAGCTTTGGGGACAGGGGGAAAGGCTACACCTTC
CASSFGDRGKGYTF
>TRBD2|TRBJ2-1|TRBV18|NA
TGTGCCAGCTCACCTAGGACTAGCGGGAGGGCCTCCTACAATGAGCAGTTCTTC
CASSPRTSGRASYNEQFF
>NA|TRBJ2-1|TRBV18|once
TGTGCCAGCTCACAGCTAGCGAGCTTCGACAATGAGCAGTTCTTC
CASSQLASFDNEQFF
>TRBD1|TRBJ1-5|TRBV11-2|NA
TGTGCCAGCAGCTTAGAGGGACAGGGAAGTCAGCCCCAGCATTTT
CASSLEGQGSQPQHF
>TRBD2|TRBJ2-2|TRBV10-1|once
TGCGCCAGCAGTGTCCCCGGACTAGCGGGAGTGGGCGGGGAGCTGTTTTTT
CASSVPGLAGVGGELFF
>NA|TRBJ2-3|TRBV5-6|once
TGTGCCAGCAGCCCACACAGCGGCGGCCTAGGCACAGATACGCAGTATTTT
CASSPHSGGLGTDTQYF
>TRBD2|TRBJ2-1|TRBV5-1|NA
TGCGCCAGCAGCATCCATTCCGGGACTAGCGGCAATGAGCAGTTCTTC
CASSIHSGTSGNEQFF
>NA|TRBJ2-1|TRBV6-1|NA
TGTGCCAGCAGTGAAGGGGGCAGTTACAATGAGCAGTTCTTC
CASSEGGSYNEQFF